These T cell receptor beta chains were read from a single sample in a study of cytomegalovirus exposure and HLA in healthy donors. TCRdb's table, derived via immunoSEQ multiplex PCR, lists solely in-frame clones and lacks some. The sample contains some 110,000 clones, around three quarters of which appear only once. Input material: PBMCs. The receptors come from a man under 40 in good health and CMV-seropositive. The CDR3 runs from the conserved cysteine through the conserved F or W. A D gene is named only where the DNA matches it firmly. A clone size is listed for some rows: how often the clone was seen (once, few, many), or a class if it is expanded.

DNA: TGTGCCAGTAGTATCGGCTCGGGACAGCCCCAGCATTTT
CDR3: CASSIGSGQPQHF
length: 13
J: TRBJ1-5
size: .
V: TRBV19
D: .

DNA: TGTGCCAGCCGCACGGAGGGACGAAATTCACCCCTCCACTTT
CDR3: CASRTEGRNSPLHF
length: 14
J: TRBJ1-6
size: .
V: TRBV5-4
D: .

DNA: TGTGCCAGTAGTAGGGGCGCGGGGGCCCGGGACGAAAAACTGTTTTTT
CDR3: CASSRGAGARDEKLFF
length: 16
J: TRBJ1-4
size: .
V: TRBV19
D: .

DNA: TGCGCCAGCAGCCGAACAGGGGACGGAAACACCATATATTTT
CDR3: CASSRTGDGNTIYF
length: 14
J: TRBJ1-3
size: few
V: TRBV4-1
D: TRBD1

DNA: TGCGCCAGCAGCTTGGAGTCGCTCGGCGGCGAAAAACTGTTTTTT
CDR3: CASSLESLGGEKLFF
length: 15
J: TRBJ1-4
size: .
V: TRBV5-1
D: .

DNA: TGTGCCAGTATCCCAGGGGGCGGGAGCTCCTACAATGAGCAGTTCTTC
CDR3: CASIPGGGSSYNEQFF
length: 16
J: TRBJ2-1
size: .
V: TRBV19
D: .

DNA: TGTGCCAGCAGCGCCCCCACGGATGAGCAGTTCTTC
CDR3: CASSAPTDEQFF
length: 12
J: TRBJ2-1
size: .
V: TRBV11-2
D: .

DNA: TGTGCCAGCAGCTTGCCCGGGGGGAACTACAATGAGCAGTTCTTC
CDR3: CASSLPGGNYNEQFF
length: 15
J: TRBJ2-1
size: .
V: TRBV5-5
D: TRBD2

DNA: TGTGCCAGCAGCCCGGGACAGGGGGTGGACACCGGGGAGCTGTTTTTT
CDR3: CASSPGQGVDTGELFF
length: 16
J: TRBJ2-2
size: .
V: TRBV5-4
D: TRBD1

DNA: TGTGCCAGCAAGGGGGCCAATCATCCCGGGGAGCTGTTTTTT
CDR3: CASKGANHPGELFF
length: 14
J: TRBJ2-2
size: .
V: TRBV7-6
D: TRBD1

DNA: TGTGCCAGCAGTCGTGACAGGGTTAGCTCCTACGAGCAGTACTTC
CDR3: CASSRDRVSSYEQYF
length: 15
J: TRBJ2-7
size: .
V: TRBV14
D: TRBD1

DNA: TGCGCCAGCAGCCAACCCAGACGAGGCTCCAAAGAGACCCAGTACTTC
CDR3: CASSQPRRGSKETQYF
length: 16
J: TRBJ2-5
size: .
V: TRBV4-1
D: .

DNA: TGCGCCAGCAGCTTGACAGGTTCCTTTTCGGGAAACACCATATATTTT
CDR3: CASSLTGSFSGNTIYF
length: 16
J: TRBJ1-3
size: .
V: TRBV5-1
D: .

DNA: TGCGCCAGCAGTGAAGGGACAGGGTCGGATGAGCAGTTCTTC
CDR3: CASSEGTGSDEQFF
length: 14
J: TRBJ2-1
size: .
V: TRBV10-1
D: TRBD1

DNA: TGTGCCAGCAGCCCCAGGGGCCCCCTCCACTTT
CDR3: CASSPRGPLHF
length: 11
J: TRBJ1-6
size: .
V: TRBV6-5
D: .

DNA: TGCGCCAGCAGGGGACAGGGGGGCTTTTACAATGAGCAGTTCTTC
CDR3: CASRGQGGFYNEQFF
length: 15
J: TRBJ2-1
size: .
V: TRBV4-1
D: TRBD1

DNA: TGTGCCAGCAGGGCTGGGGGCACCGGCTATGGCTACACCTTC
CDR3: CASRAGGTGYGYTF
length: 14
J: TRBJ1-2
size: .
V: TRBV28
D: .

DNA: TGTGCCAGCAGTGTACAGGGCGGCGCTTTCTTT
CDR3: CASSVQGGAFF
length: 11
J: TRBJ1-1
size: .
V: TRBV6-1
D: .

DNA: TGCGCCAGCGCCGGGGGTTCAGGGGAAAAACTGTTTTTT
CDR3: CASAGGSGEKLFF
length: 13
J: TRBJ1-4
size: few
V: TRBV5-1
D: .

DNA: TGTGCCTGGAGTAGGGGACAGATTCAAGAGACCCAGTACTTC
CDR3: CAWSRGQIQETQYF
length: 14
J: TRBJ2-5
size: .
V: TRBV30
D: TRBD1

DNA: TGTGCCAGCAGTGATAATAGCGGGGGCTACAATGAGCAGTTCTTC
CDR3: CASSDNSGGYNEQFF
length: 15
J: TRBJ2-1
size: .
V: TRBV6-4
D: TRBD2

DNA: TGTGCCAGCAGTGGGGGCTGGGGGGGATACCTGAACATTCAGTACTTC
CDR3: CASSGGWGGYLNIQYF
length: 16
J: TRBJ2-4
size: .
V: TRBV2
D: TRBD2